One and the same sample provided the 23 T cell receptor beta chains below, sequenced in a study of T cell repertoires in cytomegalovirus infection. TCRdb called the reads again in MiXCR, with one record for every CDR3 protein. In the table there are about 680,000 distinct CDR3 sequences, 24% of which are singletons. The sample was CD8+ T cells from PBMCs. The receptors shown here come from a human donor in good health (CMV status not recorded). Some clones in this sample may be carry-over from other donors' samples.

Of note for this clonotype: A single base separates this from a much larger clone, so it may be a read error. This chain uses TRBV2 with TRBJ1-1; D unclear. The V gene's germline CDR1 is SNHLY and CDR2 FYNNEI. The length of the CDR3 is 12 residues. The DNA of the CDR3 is TGTGTCAGTCGAGGATCGAACACTGAAGCTTTCTTT. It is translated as CVSRGSNTEAFF.

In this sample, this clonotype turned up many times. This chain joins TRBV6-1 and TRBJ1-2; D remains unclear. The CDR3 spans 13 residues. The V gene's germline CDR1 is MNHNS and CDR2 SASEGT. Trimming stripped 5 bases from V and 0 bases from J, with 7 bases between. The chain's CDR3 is CASSWGSNYGYTF. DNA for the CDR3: TGTGCCAGCAGTTGGGGTTCTAACTATGGCTACACCTTC.

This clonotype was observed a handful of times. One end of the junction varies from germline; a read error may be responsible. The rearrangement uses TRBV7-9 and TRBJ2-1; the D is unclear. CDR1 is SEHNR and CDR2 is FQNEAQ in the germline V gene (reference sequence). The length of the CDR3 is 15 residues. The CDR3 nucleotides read TGTGTCAGCAGCTGGAATTACGGTCGATACAATGAGCAGTTCTTC. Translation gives CVSSWNYGRYNEQFF.

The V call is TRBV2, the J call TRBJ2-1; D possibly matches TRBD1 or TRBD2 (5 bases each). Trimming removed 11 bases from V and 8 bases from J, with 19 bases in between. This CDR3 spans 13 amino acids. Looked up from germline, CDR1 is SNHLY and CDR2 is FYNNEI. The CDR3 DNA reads TGTGCCGTAGTGGGGGAACGTGCCGATGAGCAGTTCTTC. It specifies CAVVGERADEQFF.

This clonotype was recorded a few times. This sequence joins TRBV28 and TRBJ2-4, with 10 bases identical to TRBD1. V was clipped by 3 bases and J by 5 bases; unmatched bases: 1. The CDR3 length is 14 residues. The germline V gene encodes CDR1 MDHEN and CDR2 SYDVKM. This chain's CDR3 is CASSFGTGENIQYF. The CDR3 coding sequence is TGTGCCAGCAGTTTCGGGACAGGGGAAAACATTCAGTACTTC.

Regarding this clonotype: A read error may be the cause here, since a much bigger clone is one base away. The CDR3 sequence is CAGSPQPNTEAFF. CDR3 DNA sequence: TGTGCCGGCAGTCCTCAGCCGAACACTGAAGCTTTCTTT. The rearrangement joins TRBV12-3 or TRBV12-4 to TRBJ1-1; D ambiguous. The CDR3 spans 13 residues.

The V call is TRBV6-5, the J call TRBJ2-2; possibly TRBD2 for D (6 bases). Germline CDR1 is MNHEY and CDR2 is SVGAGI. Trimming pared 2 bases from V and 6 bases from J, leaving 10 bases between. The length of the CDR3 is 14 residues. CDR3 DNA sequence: TGTGCCAGCAGTTACAGGGAGGTCCCCGGGGAGCTGTTTTTT. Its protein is CASSYREVPGELFF.

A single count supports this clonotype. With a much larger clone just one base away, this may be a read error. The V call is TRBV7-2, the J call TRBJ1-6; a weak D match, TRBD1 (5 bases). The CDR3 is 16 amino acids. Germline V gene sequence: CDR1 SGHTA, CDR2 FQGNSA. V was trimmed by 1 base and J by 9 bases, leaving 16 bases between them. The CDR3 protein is CTSSLDRGQLGSPLHF. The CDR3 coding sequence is TGTACCAGCAGCTTAGATCGGGGCCAATTGGGTTCACCCCTCCACTTT.

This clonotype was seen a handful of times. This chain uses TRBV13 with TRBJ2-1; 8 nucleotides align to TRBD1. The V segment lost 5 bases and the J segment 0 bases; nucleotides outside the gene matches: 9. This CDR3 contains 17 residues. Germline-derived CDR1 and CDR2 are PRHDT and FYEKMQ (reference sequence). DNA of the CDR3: TGTGCCAGCAGCCGACAGGGGACAAACCCCTCCTACAATGAGCAGTTCTTC. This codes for CASSRQGTNPSYNEQFF.

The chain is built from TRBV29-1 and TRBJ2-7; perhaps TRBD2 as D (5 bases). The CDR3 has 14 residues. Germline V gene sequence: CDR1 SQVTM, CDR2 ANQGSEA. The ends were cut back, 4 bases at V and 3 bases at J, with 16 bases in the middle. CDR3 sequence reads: CSVVFPGFGYEQYF. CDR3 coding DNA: TGCAGCGTTGTTTTTCCGGGGTTCGGCTACGAGCAGTACTTC.

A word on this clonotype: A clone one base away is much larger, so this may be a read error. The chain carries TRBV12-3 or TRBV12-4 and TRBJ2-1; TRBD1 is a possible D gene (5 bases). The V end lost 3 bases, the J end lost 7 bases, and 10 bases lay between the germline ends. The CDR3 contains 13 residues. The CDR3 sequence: CASSFARQNEQFF. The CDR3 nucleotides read TGTGCCAGCAGTTTCGCGAGACAGAATGAGCAGTTCTTC.

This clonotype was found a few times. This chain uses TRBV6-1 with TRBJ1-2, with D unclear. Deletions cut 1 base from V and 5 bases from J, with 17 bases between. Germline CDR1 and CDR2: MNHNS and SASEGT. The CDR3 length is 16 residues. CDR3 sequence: CASSEVYRNPPYGYTF. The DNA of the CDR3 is TGTGCCAGCAGTGAAGTGTACCGAAACCCCCCGTATGGCTACACCTTC.

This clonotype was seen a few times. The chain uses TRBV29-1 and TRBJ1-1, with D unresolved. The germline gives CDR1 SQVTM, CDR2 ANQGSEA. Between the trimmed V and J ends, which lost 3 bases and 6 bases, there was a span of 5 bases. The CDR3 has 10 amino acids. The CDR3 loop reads CSVDGPEAFF. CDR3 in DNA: TGCAGCGTTGATGGGCCTGAAGCTTTCTTT.

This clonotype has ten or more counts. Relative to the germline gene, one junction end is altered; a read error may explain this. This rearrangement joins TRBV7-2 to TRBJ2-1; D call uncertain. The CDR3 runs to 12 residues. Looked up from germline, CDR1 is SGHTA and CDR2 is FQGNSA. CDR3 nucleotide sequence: TGTGCCAGCAGCGTCGATATGAGGCTGGGCGACTTC. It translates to CASSVDMRLGDF.

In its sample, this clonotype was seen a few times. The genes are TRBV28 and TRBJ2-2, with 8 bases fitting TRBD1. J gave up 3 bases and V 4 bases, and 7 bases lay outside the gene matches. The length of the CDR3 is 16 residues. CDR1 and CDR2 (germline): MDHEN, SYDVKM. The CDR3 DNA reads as TGTGCCAGCAGTTCCCGGACAGGGATGGACACCGGGGAGCTGTTTTTT. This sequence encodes CASSSRTGMDTGELFF.

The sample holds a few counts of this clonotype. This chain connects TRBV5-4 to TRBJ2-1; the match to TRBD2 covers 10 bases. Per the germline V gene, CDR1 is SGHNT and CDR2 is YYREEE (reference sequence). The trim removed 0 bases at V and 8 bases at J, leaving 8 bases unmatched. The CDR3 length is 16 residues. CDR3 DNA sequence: TGTGCCAGCAGCTTGGATCTAGCGGGGGACTTATATGAGCAGTTCTTC. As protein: CASSLDLAGDLYEQFF.

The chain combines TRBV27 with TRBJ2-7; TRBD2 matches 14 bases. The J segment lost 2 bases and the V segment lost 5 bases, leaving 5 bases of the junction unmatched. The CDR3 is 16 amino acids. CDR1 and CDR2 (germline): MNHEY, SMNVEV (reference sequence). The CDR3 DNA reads TGTGCCAGCAGTCCAAGACTAGCGGGGGGGCCCTACGAGCAGTACGTC. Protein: CASSPRLAGGPYEQYV.

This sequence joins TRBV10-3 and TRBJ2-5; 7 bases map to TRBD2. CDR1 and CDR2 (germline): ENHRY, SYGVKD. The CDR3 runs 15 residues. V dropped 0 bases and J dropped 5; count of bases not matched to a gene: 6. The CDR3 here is CAISESDSGTETQYF. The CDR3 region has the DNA TGTGCCATCAGTGAGTCTGACAGCGGGACGGAGACCCAGTACTTC.

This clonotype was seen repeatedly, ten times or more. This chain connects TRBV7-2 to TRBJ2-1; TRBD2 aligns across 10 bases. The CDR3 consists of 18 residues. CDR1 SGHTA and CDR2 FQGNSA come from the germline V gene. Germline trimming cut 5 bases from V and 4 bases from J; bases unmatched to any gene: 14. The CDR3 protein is CASSLQRGGKNFYNEQFF. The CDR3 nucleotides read TGTGCCAGCAGCCTCCAGCGGGGGGGGAAAAATTTTTACAATGAGCAGTTCTTC.

The CDR3 nucleotides read TGTGCCAGCAGCCGAGATTTTTCAGGGGCTATTGGCTACACCTTC. Amino acid sequence: CASSRDFSGAIGYTF. V is TRBV4-2 and J is TRBJ1-2; perhaps TRBD1 as D (6 bases). CDR1 and CDR2 from the germline V gene are LGHNA and YNFKEQ. V gave up 4 bases and J gave up 7 bases, with 19 bases separating them. The CDR3 is made up of 15 amino acids.

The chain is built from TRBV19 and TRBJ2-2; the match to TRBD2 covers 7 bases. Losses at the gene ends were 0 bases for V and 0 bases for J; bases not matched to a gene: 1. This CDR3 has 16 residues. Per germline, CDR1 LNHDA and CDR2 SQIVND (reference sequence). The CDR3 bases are TGTGCCAGTAGTATAGATAGCGGGTCGAACACCGGGGAGCTGTTTTTT. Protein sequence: CASSIDSGSNTGELFF.

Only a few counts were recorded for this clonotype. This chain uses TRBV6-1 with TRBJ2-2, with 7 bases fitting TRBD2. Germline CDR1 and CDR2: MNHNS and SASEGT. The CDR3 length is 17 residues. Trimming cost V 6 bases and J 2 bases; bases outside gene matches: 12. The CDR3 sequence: CASSPLWREGNTGELFF. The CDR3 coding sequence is TGTGCCAGCAGCCCTCTCTGGAGGGAGGGCAACACCGGGGAGCTGTTTTTT.

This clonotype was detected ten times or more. CDR3 DNA: TGTGCCAGCAGTAGACCGACAGTCAACACCGGGGAGCTGTTTTTT. Translation: CASSRPTVNTGELFF. This chain joins TRBV12-3 or TRBV12-4 and TRBJ2-2; a weak D match, TRBD1 (5 bases). Trimming removed 5 bases from V and 2 bases from J, with 12 bases in between. The CDR3 consists of 15 residues.